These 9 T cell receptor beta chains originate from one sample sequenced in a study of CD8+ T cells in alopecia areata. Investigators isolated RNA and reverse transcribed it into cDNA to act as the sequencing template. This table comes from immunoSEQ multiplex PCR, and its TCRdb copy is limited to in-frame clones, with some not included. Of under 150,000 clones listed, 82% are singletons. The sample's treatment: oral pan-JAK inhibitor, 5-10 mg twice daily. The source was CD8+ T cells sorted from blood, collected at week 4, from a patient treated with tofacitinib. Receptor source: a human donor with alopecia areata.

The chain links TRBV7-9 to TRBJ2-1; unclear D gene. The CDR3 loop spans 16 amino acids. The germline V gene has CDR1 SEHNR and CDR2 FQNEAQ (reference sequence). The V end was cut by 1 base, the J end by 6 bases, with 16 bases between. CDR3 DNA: TGTGCCAGCAGCTTAGTCGGTTCGCGTCAGACCAATGAGCAGTTCTTC. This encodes CASSLVGSRQTNEQFF.

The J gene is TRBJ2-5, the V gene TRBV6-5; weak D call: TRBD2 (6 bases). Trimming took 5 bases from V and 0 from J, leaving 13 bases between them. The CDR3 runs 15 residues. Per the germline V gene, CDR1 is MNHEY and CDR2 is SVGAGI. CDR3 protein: CASSPPGEYQETQYF. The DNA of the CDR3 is TGTGCCAGCAGTCCCCCGGGGGAGTACCAAGAGACCCAGTACTTC.

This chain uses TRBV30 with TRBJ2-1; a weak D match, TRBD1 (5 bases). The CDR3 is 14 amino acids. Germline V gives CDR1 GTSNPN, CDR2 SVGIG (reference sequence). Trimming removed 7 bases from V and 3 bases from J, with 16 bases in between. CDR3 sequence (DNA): TGTGCCTCGAAAGGGGTAAAGGTCTACAATGAGCAGTTCTTC. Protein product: CASKGVKVYNEQFF.

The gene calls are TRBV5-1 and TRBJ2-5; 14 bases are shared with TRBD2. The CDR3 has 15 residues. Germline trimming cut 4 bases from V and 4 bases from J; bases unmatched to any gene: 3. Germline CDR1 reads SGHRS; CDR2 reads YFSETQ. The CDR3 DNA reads TGCGCCAGCAGCCCGGGGACTAGCGGGGGAGAGACCCAGTACTTC. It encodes CASSPGTSGGETQYF. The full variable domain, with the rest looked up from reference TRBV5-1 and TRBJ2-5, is KAGVTQTPRYLIKTRGQQVTLSCSPISGHRSVSWYQQTPGQGLQFLFEYFSETQRNKGNFPGRFSGRQFSNSRSEMNVSTLELGDSALYLCASSPGTSGGETQYFGPGTRLLVL.

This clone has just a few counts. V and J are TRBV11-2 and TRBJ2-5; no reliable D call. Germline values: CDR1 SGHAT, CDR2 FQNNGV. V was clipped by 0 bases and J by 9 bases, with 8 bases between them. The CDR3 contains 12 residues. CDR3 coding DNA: TGTGCCAGCAGCTTAGATCTAGGTGCCCAGTACTTC. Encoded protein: CASSLDLGAQYF. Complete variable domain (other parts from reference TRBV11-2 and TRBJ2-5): EAGVAQSPRYKIIEKRQSVAFWCNPISGHATLYWYQQILGQGPKLLIQFQNNGVVDDSQLPKDRFSAERLKGVDSTLKIQPAKLEDSAVYLCASSLDLGAQYFGPGTRLLVL.

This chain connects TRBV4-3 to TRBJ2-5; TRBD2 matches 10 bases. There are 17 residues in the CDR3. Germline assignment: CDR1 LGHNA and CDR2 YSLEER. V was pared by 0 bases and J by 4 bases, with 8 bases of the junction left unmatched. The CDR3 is CASSQEVVAGGRETQYF. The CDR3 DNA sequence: TGCGCCAGCAGCCAAGAGGTAGTAGCGGGGGGTCGAGAGACCCAGTACTTC.

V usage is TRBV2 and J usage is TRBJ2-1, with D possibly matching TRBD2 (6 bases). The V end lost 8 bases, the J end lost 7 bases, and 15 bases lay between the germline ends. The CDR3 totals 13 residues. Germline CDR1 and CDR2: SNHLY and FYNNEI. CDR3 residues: CASLAALLNEQFF. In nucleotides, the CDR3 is TGTGCCAGCTTAGCGGCACTATTAAATGAGCAGTTCTTC.

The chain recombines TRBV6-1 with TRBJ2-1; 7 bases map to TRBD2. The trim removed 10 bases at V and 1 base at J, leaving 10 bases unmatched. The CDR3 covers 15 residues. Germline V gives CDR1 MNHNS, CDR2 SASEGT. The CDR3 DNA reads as TGTGCCACCCGAGGCCTAGCGGAATCCTACAATGAGCAGTTCTTC. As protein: CATRGLAESYNEQFF.

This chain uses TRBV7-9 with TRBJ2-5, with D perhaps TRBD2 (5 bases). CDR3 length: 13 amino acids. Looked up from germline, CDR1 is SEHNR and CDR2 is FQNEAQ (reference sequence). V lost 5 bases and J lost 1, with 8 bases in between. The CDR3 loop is CASSPRVQETQYF. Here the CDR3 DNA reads TGTGCCAGCAGCCCGCGGGTCCAAGAGACCCAGTACTTC.